These 12 T cell receptor beta chains share one sample of origin, sequenced in a study of CD8 T cells in Susac syndrome. RNA amounts of roughly 0.45 to 1 ug underwent reverse transcription with random hexamers. TCRdb redid the calling of the immunoSEQ multiplex PCR reads with MiXCR, one entry per CDR3 protein. Among 90,000 to 110,000 distinct CDR3 sequences listed, about 96% were seen once. Material: CD4+ T cells from PBMCs. Every receptor here comes from a human donor in good health.

This chain links TRBV28 with TRBJ1-2; D is perhaps TRBD1 (6 bases). The V end lost 7 bases, the J end lost 5 bases, and 14 bases lay between the germline ends. There are 13 residues in the CDR3. The germline gives CDR1 MDHEN, CDR2 SYDVKM. The DNA of the CDR3 is TGTGCCAGCACCCTTAGCCAGGGGTATGGCTACACCTTC. It encodes CASTLSQGYGYTF.

The chain is built from TRBV7-9 and TRBJ2-2; D is perhaps TRBD1 (7 bases). Trimming removed 5 bases from V and 1 base from J, with 14 bases in between. The CDR3 has 16 residues. The germline gives CDR1 SEHNR, CDR2 FQNEAQ (reference sequence). The CDR3, as DNA: TGTGCCAGCAGCCGGGGGACAGCCCAGAACACCGGGGAGCTGTTTTTT. It codes for CASSRGTAQNTGELFF.

The chain links TRBV4-1 to TRBJ2-3, with 7 bases that match TRBD2. The CDR3 covers 15 residues. Germline V lookup: CDR1 MGHRA, CDR2 YSYEKL. Unmatched junction bases numbered 3, after V lost 1 base and J lost 2 bases. This CDR3 is CASSQGSGNTDTQYF. The DNA of the CDR3 is TGCGCCAGCAGCCAAGGGAGCGGGAACACAGATACGCAGTATTTT.

V gene TRBV20-1 combines with J gene TRBJ2-5, with 10 bases aligning to TRBD1. In germline, CDR1 is DFQATT, CDR2 SNEGSKA (reference sequence). Unmatched junction bases numbered 12, after V lost 6 bases and J lost 5 bases. The CDR3 extends over 15 amino acids. The CDR3, as DNA: TGCAGTGCCAGTCCCGCGGACAGGGGGGAGGAGACCCAGTACTTC. This gives the protein CSASPADRGEETQYF.

The chain joins TRBV7-9 to TRBJ2-1; no clear D gene. Per the germline V gene, CDR1 is SEHNR and CDR2 is FQNEAQ (reference sequence). The CDR3 consists of 15 residues. Deletions cut 5 bases from V and 8 bases from J, with 19 bases between. The CDR3 DNA sequence: TGTGCCAGCAGCCTAACGTTTTCAGGAGCCGATGAGCAGTTCTTC. Translation: CASSLTFSGADEQFF.

The chain combines TRBV5-1 with TRBJ2-3; TRBD2 agrees at 7 bases. Germline values: CDR1 SGHRS, CDR2 YFSETQ. The CDR3 covers 15 residues. The J segment lost 2 bases and the V segment lost 4 bases, leaving 7 bases of the junction unmatched. Here the CDR3 DNA reads TGCGCCAGCAGCAAAGGCGGGGGTCCCACAGATACGCAGTATTTT. Translated: CASSKGGGPTDTQYF.

The rearrangement uses TRBV13 and TRBJ2-2, with 9 bases matching TRBD2. Germline lookup yields CDR1 PRHDT and CDR2 FYEKMQ (reference sequence). V lost 2 bases and J lost 5; bases outside the gene matches: 6. This CDR3 has 16 amino acids. The CDR3 spells CASSLRREGLTGELFF. In DNA form, the CDR3 reads TGTGCCAGCAGCTTACGGCGGGAGGGCCTAACCGGGGAGCTGTTTTTT.

The sample holds one count of this clonotype. The rearrangement uses TRBV6-5 and TRBJ1-2; the D is unclear. The CDR3 runs 10 residues. V was clipped by 6 bases and J by 10 bases, with 9 bases between them. Germline values: CDR1 MNHEY, CDR2 SVGAGI. The CDR3 nucleotides read TGTGCCAGCAGGGGCGTTGTCTACACCTTC. It specifies CASRGVVYTF.

V is TRBV5-1 and J is TRBJ2-7; 7 nucleotides line up with TRBD2. CDR1 and CDR2 from the germline V gene are SGHRS and YFSETQ. The length of the CDR3 is 13 residues. Germline trimming cut 2 bases from V and 3 bases from J; bases unmatched to any gene: 2. For the CDR3, the DNA is TGCGCCAGCAGCTTTGGGGGGGGCTACGAGCAGTACTTC. It specifies CASSFGGGYEQYF.

The chain has TRBV5-6 and TRBJ2-4, with 7 bases identical to TRBD1. Germline V gene data show CDR1 as SGHDT and CDR2 as YYEEEE. This CDR3 contains 16 residues. V lost 4 bases to trimming and J lost 6 bases; unmatched junction nucleotides: 13. This chain's CDR3 is CASSRRARQGVNIQYF. CDR3 sequence (DNA): TGTGCCAGCAGCCGCAGGGCCCGACAGGGAGTAAACATTCAGTACTTC.

The chain has TRBV12-3 or TRBV12-4 and TRBJ1-1; 7 bases are shared with TRBD1. The CDR3 spans 15 residues. V lost 4 bases to trimming and J lost 4 bases; unmatched junction nucleotides: 9. The CDR3 spells CASSSTGKGGTEAFF. CDR3 nucleotides: TGTGCCAGCAGTTCGACAGGGAAGGGGGGCACTGAAGCTTTCTTT.

The V call is TRBV30, the J call TRBJ1-5, with 8 bases identical to TRBD1. CDR3 size: 15 residues. Germline V gives CDR1 GTSNPN, CDR2 SVGIG (reference sequence). The V segment lost 2 bases and the J segment 4 bases; nucleotides outside the gene matches: 7. Written as DNA, the CDR3 is TGTGCCTGGAGTCCCACTGGGACAGGTAATCAGCCCCAGCATTTT. As protein: CAWSPTGTGNQPQHF.